Listed here are 23 T cell receptor beta chains from one sample, sequenced in a study of shared clonotypes between healthy human individuals (TCRdb year 2020). The receptor library was made with the immunoSEQ multiplex PCR assay. TCRdb took over this immuneACCESS table, retaining in-frame rearrangements with V and J assigned. Such tables are incomplete; in checked studies, under half of the missing clones stem from an unresolved V gene, and the remainder is unexplained. The sample includes more than 2 million clones, with just under 95% observed a single time. Jointly, the top ten make up 0.85% to 1.2% of the sample. CD8 naive samples were CD45RO-negative cells positively selected for CCR7, giving a CD45RA+CCR7+ population that excluded TemRA cells. The sample comprised naive CD8+ T cells sorted from blood. This specimen's cell subset or site label, per the study, means: CD45RA+CCR7+. The receptor set was obtained from a man aged 18 to 29 in good health.

The genes are TRBV30 and TRBJ2-5; D is ambiguous. The CDR3 covers 13 residues. Germline lookup yields CDR1 GTSNPN and CDR2 SVGIG (reference sequence). Trimming cost V 0 bases and J 3 bases, with 8 bases left between them. DNA of the CDR3: TGTGCCTGGAGTGTCGTTGGGAAAGAGACCCAGTACTTC. Its translation: CAWSVVGKETQYF. Together with reference TRBV30 and TRBJ2-5, the CDR3 gives the full variable domain: SQTIHQWPATLVQPVGSPLSLECTVEGTSNPNLYWYRQAAGRGLQLLFYSVGIGQISSEVPQNLSASRPQDRQFILSSKKLLLSDSGFYLCAWSVVGKETQYFGPGTRLLVL.

The chain combines TRBV10-3 with TRBJ1-2, with D hard to call. Germline V gene sequence: CDR1 ENHRY, CDR2 SYGVKD. V was clipped by 0 bases and J by 10 bases, with 18 bases between them. This CDR3 contains 15 residues. The CDR3 nucleotides read TGTGCCATCAGTGAGTCGTCGGACCTCTCATACTTCTACACCTTC. Translation gives CAISESSDLSYFYTF.

V and J are TRBV19 and TRBJ2-5; 12 bases are a match to TRBD2. V was clipped by 5 bases and J by 3 bases; unmatched bases: 7. There are 16 residues in the CDR3. CDR1 LNHDA and CDR2 SQIVND come from the germline V gene (reference sequence). The CDR3 sequence: CASSARLAGDEETQYF. The CDR3 DNA reads TGTGCCAGTAGTGCGCGACTAGCGGGAGATGAAGAGACCCAGTACTTC.

The rearrangement links TRBV7-9 to TRBJ2-2, with 7 bases that match TRBD1. The CDR3 extends over 17 amino acids. V gave up 5 bases and J gave up 2 bases; unmatched junction bases: 11. CDR1 and CDR2 from the germline V gene are SEHNR and FQNEAQ (reference sequence). The CDR3 bases are TGTGCCAGCAGCCTTCCAAAGGGACAGCCAAACACCGGGGAGCTGTTTTTT. It specifies CASSLPKGQPNTGELFF.

J is TRBJ2-2 and V is TRBV6-5; TRBD2 might be the D (5 bases). This CDR3 region has 13 residues. V was shortened by 5 bases and J by 6 bases, with 10 bases between the two germline ends. From germline, CDR1 is MNHEY and CDR2 SVGAGI. The CDR3 coding sequence is TGTGCCAGCAGTCCGGGATCCCCCGGGGAGCTGTTTTTT. Encoded protein: CASSPGSPGELFF.

This chain connects TRBV9 to TRBJ2-7, with D possibly matching TRBD1 (5 bases). This CDR3 has 15 amino acids. Germline CDR1 SGDLS, CDR2 YYNGEE. Trimming removed 0 bases at V and 0 bases at J, with 10 bases between. The CDR3, as DNA: TGTGCCAGCAGCGTAGGGACATTGGCCTCCTACGAGCAGTACTTC. Its translation is CASSVGTLASYEQYF.

This chain connects TRBV7-9 to TRBJ2-3, with D possibly matching TRBD2 (5 bases). Germline-derived CDR1 and CDR2 are SEHNR and FQNEAQ (reference sequence). V was shortened by 1 base and J by 3 bases, with 8 bases between the two germline ends. This CDR3 has 14 residues. The CDR3 region has the DNA TGTGCCAGCAGCTTAGAGTGGGAGACAGATACGCAGTATTTT. It encodes CASSLEWETDTQYF.

The genes are TRBV5-1 and TRBJ1-2, with unresolved D. The ends were cut back, 9 bases at V and 0 bases at J, with 15 bases in the middle. Germline V lookup: CDR1 SGHRS, CDR2 YFSETQ. The length of the CDR3 is 14 residues. In DNA, the CDR3 is TGCGCCACCCATACGGGAGGTTCTAACTATGGCTACACCTTC. It translates to CATHTGGSNYGYTF.

In DNA form, the CDR3 reads TGTGCCAGCAGCCCACCGGGACTAGCGGGGGCAAGCACAGATACGCAGTATTTT. This codes for CASSPPGLAGASTDTQYF. The gene calls are TRBV25-1 and TRBJ2-3; TRBD2 matches at 14 bases. V dropped 6 bases and J dropped 0; count of bases not matched to a gene: 8. This CDR3 comprises 18 residues. Germline CDR1 and CDR2: MGHDK and SYGVNS.

A single count supports this clone. V and J are TRBV7-9 and TRBJ2-4; TRBD1 might be the D (5 bases). The CDR3 consists of 16 residues. Germline V gene sequence: CDR1 SEHNR, CDR2 FQNEAQ (reference sequence). V dropped 5 bases and J dropped 7 bases, with 21 bases sitting between them. CDR3 sequence reads: CASSPDKSSQWNIQYF. CDR3 coding DNA: TGTGCCAGCAGCCCGGACAAAAGTAGCCAATGGAACATTCAGTACTTC.

The chain couples TRBV10-3 to TRBJ2-5; possibly TRBD2 for D (7 bases). The V gene's germline CDR1 is ENHRY and CDR2 SYGVKD. V lost 2 bases and J 7 bases, leaving 17 bases between the germline ends. The CDR3 is 15 amino acids. The chain's CDR3 is CAISEDLQGRGTQYF. The DNA of the CDR3 is TGTGCCATCAGTGAGGACCTGCAGGGGAGGGGGACCCAGTACTTC.

The count of this clone is one. The chain has TRBV4-1 and TRBJ1-4, with 9 nucleotides matching TRBD1. The V gene end was trimmed by 3 bases and the J gene end by 8 bases; junction bases not matched to a gene: 7. CDR3 length equals 15 residues. CDR1 and CDR2 from the germline V gene are MGHRA and YSYEKL. The CDR3 DNA follows: TGCGCCAGCAGCCAGACACAGGGGGCGGGCGAAAAACTGTTTTTT. It yields the protein CASSQTQGAGEKLFF.

On this clone itself: At the DNA level, this CDR3 is encoded by other sequences in the same sample as well. This rearrangement joins TRBV7-9 to TRBJ2-7; TRBD1 agrees at 8 bases. The CDR3 loop spans 14 amino acids. Germline V lookup: CDR1 SEHNR, CDR2 FQNEAQ (reference sequence). Losses at the gene ends were 4 bases for V and 3 bases for J; bases not matched to a gene: 5. For the CDR3, the DNA is TGTGCCAGCAGCTCCCGGGACAGGTTCTACGAGCAGTACTTC. It codes for CASSSRDRFYEQYF.

As regards this clone: The same CDR3 can be traced to other DNA sequences in this sample. The chain joins TRBV5-6 to TRBJ1-1; TRBD1 might be the D (6 bases). The CDR3 contains 15 residues. Trimming took 0 bases from V and 3 from J, leaving 12 bases between them. CDR1 is SGHDT and CDR2 is YYEEEE in the germline V gene. In DNA form, the CDR3 reads TGTGCCAGCAGCTTGGCCCTACAGGGCGACACTGAAGCTTTCTTT. It is translated as CASSLALQGDTEAFF.

The V gene is TRBV4-1, the J gene TRBJ2-7; no reliable D call. V lost 3 bases, J lost 0 bases, and 15 bases lay in between. Per the germline V gene, CDR1 is MGHRA and CDR2 is YSYEKL. CDR3 size: 16 residues. CDR3 bases: TGCGCCAGCAGCCAGGGCGCCTGGGCGGACTCCTACGAGCAGTACTTC. It specifies CASSQGAWADSYEQYF.

The CDR3 bases are TGTGCCAGCAGCCCTTGGGACACTGGAAACACCATATATTTT. Amino acids: CASSPWDTGNTIYF. This chain joins TRBV5-6 and TRBJ1-3, with D perhaps matching TRBD1 (6 bases). The CDR3 totals 14 residues. V lost 4 bases and J 2 bases, leaving 10 bases between the germline ends. In germline, CDR1 is SGHDT, CDR2 YYEEEE.

The chain links TRBV7-9 to TRBJ2-1, with TRBD2 matching 11 bases. CDR1 is SEHNR and CDR2 is FQNEAQ in the germline V gene (reference sequence). The CDR3 runs to 15 residues. V was clipped by 4 bases and J by 7 bases; unmatched bases: 6. The CDR3 DNA reads TGTGCCAGCAGCTCAACCGGGACTAGCGGTAATGAGCAGTTCTTC. It specifies CASSSTGTSGNEQFF.

The chain carries TRBV11-3 and TRBJ2-7; TRBD2 matches at 13 bases. CDR3 size: 16 residues. J lost 6 bases, V lost 1 base, and 6 bases had no gene match. The germline gives CDR1 SGHNT, CDR2 YENEEA. The CDR3 region has the DNA TGTGCCAGCAGCTTAGGGGGACTAGCGGGAACTGGCGAGCAGTACTTC. This codes for CASSLGGLAGTGEQYF.

The chain joins TRBV10-2 to TRBJ1-1; D is unresolved. The V gene's germline CDR1 is WSHSY and CDR2 SAAADI. The CDR3 has 13 residues. V lost 3 bases, J lost 7 bases, and 12 bases lay in between. In nucleotides, the CDR3 is TGCGCCAGCAGTGAACGAGGTGCTAATGAAGCTTTCTTT. Its translation: CASSERGANEAFF.

The chain recombines TRBV7-8 with TRBJ1-4; D perhaps matches TRBD1 (6 bases). Trimming cost V 6 bases and J 5 bases, with 16 bases left between them. The CDR3 totals 15 residues. Germline lookup yields CDR1 SGHVS and CDR2 FQNEAQ. The DNA for the CDR3 is TGTGCCAGCAGTTACGATAGGGGGACCAATGAAAAACTGTTTTTT. It specifies CASSYDRGTNEKLFF.

The rearrangement links TRBV6-5 to TRBJ1-6, with a possible D match to TRBD1 (5 bases). The CDR3 spans 15 residues. The germline V and J ends were trimmed by 8 bases and 9 bases, with 20 bases remaining between them. Germline V gene data show CDR1 as MNHEY and CDR2 as SVGAGI. The CDR3 DNA sequence: TGTGCCAGCGGGGCAGGAGGAGGGCTTAGTTCACCCCTCCACTTT. The encoded protein is CASGAGGGLSSPLHF.

The gene calls are TRBV25-1 and TRBJ1-2, with TRBD1 as a possible D gene (5 bases). The CDR3 consists of 17 residues. V was pared by 3 bases and J by 4 bases, with 21 bases between. Germline V gene sequence: CDR1 MGHDK, CDR2 SYGVNS. The CDR3 spells CASSDPSRGGQGYGYTF. The CDR3 nucleotides are TGTGCCAGCAGTGACCCCTCTCGCGGGGGTCAGGGCTATGGCTACACCTTC.

V is TRBV7-2 and J is TRBJ2-7; 8 positions match TRBD2. V shed 2 bases and J 3 bases; nucleotides not matched to a gene: 6. Germline values: CDR1 SGHTA, CDR2 FQGNSA. The length of the CDR3 is 15 residues. The DNA for the CDR3 is TGTGCCAGCAGCTTAATTAGCGGGATTAACTACGAGCAGTACTTC. It yields the protein CASSLISGINYEQYF.